The rows below give T cell receptor beta chains drawn from one sample of a study of follicular helper T cells after annual influenza vaccination. The data were produced by immunoSEQ multiplex PCR, yet TCRdb's version contains in-frame clones alone and is incomplete. The sample has around 6,500 clones; around 83% are singletons. The material sequenced was CXCR5- memory CD4+ T cells sorted from blood, taken on the day of influenza vaccination. These receptors were taken from an adult who received the influenza vaccine. Each CDR3 is given with its conserved first and last residue.

>TRBV4-3|TRBJ1-2
CASSQVKATRGQGVSYGYTF
>TRBV7-9|TRBJ1-3
CASSPRTGPSGNTIYF
>TRBV20-1|TRBJ1-2
CSATYVGYAF
>TRBV5-4|TRBJ2-7
CASSLEAGPNEQYF
>TRBV7-9|TRBJ2-7
CASSSADEQYF
>TRBV5-1|TRBJ1-6
CASSPESSYNSPLHF
>TRBV6-1|TRBJ2-1
CASSEVFGGKFF
>TRBV2|TRBJ2-7
CASSDLGYEQYF
>TRBV5-8|TRBJ2-5
CASSPTGTKAETQYF
>TRBV10-3|TRBJ2-3
CAIGPADTQYF
>TRBV13|TRBJ1-1
CASSSGEVNTEAFF
>TRBV19|TRBJ1-3
CASSPLRGSGNTIYF
>TRBV5-1|TRBJ2-7
CASSRDRLTYEQYF
>TRBV6-1|TRBJ1-3
CASSEYQGTQNTIYF
>TRBV4-3|TRBJ2-2
CASSQEAGGIGELFF
>TRBV11-3|TRBJ2-1
CASSLRDTTYNEQFF
>TRBV18|TRBJ2-3
CASSGAFGLDTQYF
>TRBV9|TRBJ2-7
CASSAGVAYEQYF
>TRBV7-2|TRBJ2-7
CASSISRDNYEQYF
>TRBV11-3|TRBJ1-2
CASGQWGIFYGYTF
>TRBV6-1|TRBJ1-2
CASSPTEGSNYGYTF
>TRBV5-6|TRBJ1-5
CASSRRTGGAGNQPQHF
>TRBV5-1|TRBJ2-7
CASSLGGGAVSYEQYF
>TRBV19|TRBJ2-5
CASRGASGGSRETQYF
>TRBV5-1|TRBJ2-3
CASSLVQGQLSTDTQYF
>TRBV9|TRBJ1-1
CASSVGTGVGLNTEAFF
>TRBV6-1|TRBJ1-5
CASSATDEQPQHF
>TRBV6-1|TRBJ2-7
CASSGPGLAGVRSYEQYF
>TRBV2|TRBJ2-3
CASSERPTDTQYF
>TRBV7-8|TRBJ1-3
CASSYHSLSGNTIYF
>TRBV5-1|TRBJ2-5
CASSLEETQYF
>TRBV29-1|TRBJ2-7
CSVDPGTSGEQYF
>TRBV5-1|TRBJ1-1
CASSLGGGTEAFF
>TRBV10-3|TRBJ1-5
CAISAATDQPQHF
>TRBV6-6|TRBJ2-2
CASDRGYTGELFF
>TRBV4-2|TRBJ1-2
CASSQDQGGYGYTF
>TRBV9|TRBJ2-7
CASSVTGGSYEQYF
>TRBV6-9|TRBJ2-2
CASSYNSYTGELFF
>TRBV5-6|TRBJ1-5
CASSFYRAGQPQHF
>TRBV5-1|TRBJ1-2
CASSHPGQGFNGYTF
>TRBV7-9|TRBJ1-2
CASSLEKPGRTGVPYGYTF
>TRBV5-1|TRBJ2-2
CASSLLVTPNTGELFF